The entry below describes one TCR beta chain. Assay used: immunoSEQ multiplex PCR; TCRdb lists only in-frame clones, some missing. The data show about 130,000 clones, under 95% seen once. The entry originates in a study of T cell responses to AZD1222 COVID-19 vaccine. V gave up 6 bases and J gave up 3 bases; unmatched junction bases: 7. Germline V CDR1 and CDR2: SGHRS, YFSETQ. The CDR3 is 14 amino acids. Specimen: peripheral blood, collected on day 0 of AZD1222 vaccination. The rearrangement joins TRBV5-1 to TRBJ1-2; 8 positions match TRBD1. The receptor was derived from an adult in good health. The chain's CDR3 is CASNIMDRDYGYTF. CDR3 bases: TGCGCCAGCAACATCATGGACAGGGACTATGGCTACACCTTC.